The clone carrying this T cell receptor beta chain appeared a few times. What it binds is not known. The lymph nodes were axillary draining lymph nodes from breast cancer patients. TCRdb reanalysed the multiplex PCR reads using MiXCR and keeps one entry per CDR3 protein. The sample holds roughly 110,000 distinct CDR3 sequences; 30% are singletons and the top ten take around 6%. This sample was included in a study of breast tumors, draining lymph nodes, adjacent tissues. The V gene lost 9 bases and the J gene lost 0 bases, with 14 bases spanning the gap. Germline V gene data show CDR1 as MNHNS and CDR2 as SASEGT. The CDR3 is made up of 15 amino acids. Findings and caveats of the study: Findings are consistent with lymph node origin and intratumoral expansion of most tumor T cells. Tumors had less TCR diversity than lymph nodes, more than nontumor tissue. Luminal-like breast cancer showed significantly higher tumor–nontumor repertoire similarity than basal-like.

This TCR came from a female donor with breast cancer. Some clones in this sample may be carry-over from other donors' samples. J is TRBJ2-2 and V is TRBV6-1, with D possibly TRBD2 on 6 matching bases. Specimen: axillary lymph node tissue. The CDR3 is CASRERRANTGELFF. The CDR3 DNA is TGTGCCAGTCGTGAGCGGAGGGCGAACACCGGGGAGCTGTTTTTT.